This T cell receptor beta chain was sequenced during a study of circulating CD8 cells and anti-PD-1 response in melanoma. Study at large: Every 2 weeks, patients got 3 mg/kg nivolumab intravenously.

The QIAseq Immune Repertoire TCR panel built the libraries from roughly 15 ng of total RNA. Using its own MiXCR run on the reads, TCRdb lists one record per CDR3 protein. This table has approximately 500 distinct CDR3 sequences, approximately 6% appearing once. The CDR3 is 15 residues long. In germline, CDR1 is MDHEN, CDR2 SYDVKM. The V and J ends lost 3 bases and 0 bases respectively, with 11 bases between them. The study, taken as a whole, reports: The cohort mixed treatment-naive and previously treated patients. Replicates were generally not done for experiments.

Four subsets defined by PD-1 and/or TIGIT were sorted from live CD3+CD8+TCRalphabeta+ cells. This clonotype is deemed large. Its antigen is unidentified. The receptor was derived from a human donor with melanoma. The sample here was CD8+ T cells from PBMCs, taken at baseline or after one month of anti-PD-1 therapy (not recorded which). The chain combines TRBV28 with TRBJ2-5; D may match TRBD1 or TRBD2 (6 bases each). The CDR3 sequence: CASSFTGRNQETQYF. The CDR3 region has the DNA TGTGCCAGCAGTTTTACAGGGAGGAACCAAGAGACCCAGTACTTC.